This paragraph covers one T cell receptor beta chain sequence. This sample is part of a study of blood T cell repertoires in COVID-19. Study-level information: T cells, B-cell-depleted T cells, or PBMCs supplied cDNA or gDNA.

Participant ages covered about 18 to 95 years across approximately 25 US areas. Two negative PCRs, clearance, or symptom resolution had been documented for recovered Cohort 3 donors. Original data processing: Cell counts per sample came from amplifying reference gene primers. Clones were sequenced by immunoSEQ multiplex PCR, and TCRdb holds only the in-frame ones, with some missing. The DNA was the basis for D and trimming; V, J and clone size are from that table. This table has more than 350,000 clones, approximately 92% appearing once. Germline CDR1 reads PRHDT; CDR2 reads FYEKMQ (reference sequence). The CDR3 covers 15 residues. V was clipped by 7 bases and J by 4 bases, with 18 bases between them.

Sample: PBMCs or T cells enriched from blood (not recorded which). The chain joins TRBV13 to TRBJ2-3, with D tentatively TRBD1 (6 bases). The sequence derives from a man aged 18 to 30 who had recovered from COVID-19. The CDR3 is CASKRGFQGPDTQYF. In nucleotides, the CDR3 is TGTGCCAGCAAGCGAGGTTTTCAGGGGCCAGATACGCAGTATTTT.